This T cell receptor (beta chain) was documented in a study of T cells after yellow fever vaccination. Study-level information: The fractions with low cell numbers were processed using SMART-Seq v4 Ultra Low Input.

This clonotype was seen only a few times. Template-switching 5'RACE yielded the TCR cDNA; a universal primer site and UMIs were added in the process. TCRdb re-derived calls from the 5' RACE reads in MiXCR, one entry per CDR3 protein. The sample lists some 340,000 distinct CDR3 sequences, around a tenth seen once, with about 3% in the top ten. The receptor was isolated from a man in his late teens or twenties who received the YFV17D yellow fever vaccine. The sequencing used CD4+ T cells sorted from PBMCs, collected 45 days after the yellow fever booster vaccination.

The CDR3 reads CASSSRGALNTEAFF. The CDR3 nucleotides read TGTGCCAGCTCGTCTCGGGGCGCCTTGAACACTGAAGCTTTCTTT. The V and J genes are TRBV18 and TRBJ1-1, with D possibly matching TRBD1 (5 bases). The CDR3 runs 15 residues. Germline loops: CDR1 KGHSH, CDR2 LQKENI. The V gene lost 6 bases and the J gene lost 0 bases, with 14 bases spanning the gap.